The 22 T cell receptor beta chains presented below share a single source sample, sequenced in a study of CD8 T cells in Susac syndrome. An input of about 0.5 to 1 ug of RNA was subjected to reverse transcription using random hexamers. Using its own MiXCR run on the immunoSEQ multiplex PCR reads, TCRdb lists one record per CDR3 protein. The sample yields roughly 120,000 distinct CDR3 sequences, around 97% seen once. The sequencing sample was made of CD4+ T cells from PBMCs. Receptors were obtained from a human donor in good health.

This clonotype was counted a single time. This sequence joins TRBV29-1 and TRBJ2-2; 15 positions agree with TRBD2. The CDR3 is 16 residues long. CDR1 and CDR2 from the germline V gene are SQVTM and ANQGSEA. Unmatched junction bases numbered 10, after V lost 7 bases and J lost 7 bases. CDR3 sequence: CSAGLAGGPSGGELFF. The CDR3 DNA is TGCAGCGCAGGACTAGCGGGAGGGCCCTCGGGCGGGGAGCTGTTTTTT.

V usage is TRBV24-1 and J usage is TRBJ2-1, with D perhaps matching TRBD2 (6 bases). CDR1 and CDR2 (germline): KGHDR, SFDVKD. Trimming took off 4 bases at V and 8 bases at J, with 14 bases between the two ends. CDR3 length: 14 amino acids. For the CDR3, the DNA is TGTGCCACCAGTGAGAGGGACTTTCCCTATGAGCAGTTCTTC. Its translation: CATSERDFPYEQFF.

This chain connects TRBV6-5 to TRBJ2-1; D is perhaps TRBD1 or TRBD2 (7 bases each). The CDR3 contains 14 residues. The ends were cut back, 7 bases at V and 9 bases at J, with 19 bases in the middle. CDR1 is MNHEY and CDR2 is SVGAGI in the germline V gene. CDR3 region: CASTPGGVEGEQFF. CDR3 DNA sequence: TGTGCCAGCACCCCAGGGGGGGTGGAGGGTGAGCAGTTCTTC.

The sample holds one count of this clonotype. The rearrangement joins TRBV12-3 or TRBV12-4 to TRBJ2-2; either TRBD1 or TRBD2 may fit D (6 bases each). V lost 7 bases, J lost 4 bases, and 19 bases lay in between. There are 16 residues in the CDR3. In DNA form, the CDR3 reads TGTGCCAGCACCACCGAGTGGGGGGCCTTCACCGGGGAGCTGTTTTTT. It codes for CASTTEWGAFTGELFF.

The CDR3 sequence: CASSLAGLGETQYF. The CDR3 region has the DNA TGTGCCAGCAGCTTGGCGGGACTTGGAGAGACCCAGTACTTC. This sequence joins TRBV7-2 and TRBJ2-5; a weak D match, TRBD2 (6 bases). With 3 bases removed from V and 4 bases from J, the gap between germline ends came to 12 bases. CDR3 length equals 14 residues. CDR1 and CDR2 (germline): SGHTA, FQGNSA.

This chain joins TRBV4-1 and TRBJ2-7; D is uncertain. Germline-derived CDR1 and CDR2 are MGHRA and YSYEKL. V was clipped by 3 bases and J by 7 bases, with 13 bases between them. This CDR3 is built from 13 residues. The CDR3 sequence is CASSHLVPTEQYF. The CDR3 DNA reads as TGCGCCAGCAGCCATCTTGTCCCGACAGAGCAGTACTTC.

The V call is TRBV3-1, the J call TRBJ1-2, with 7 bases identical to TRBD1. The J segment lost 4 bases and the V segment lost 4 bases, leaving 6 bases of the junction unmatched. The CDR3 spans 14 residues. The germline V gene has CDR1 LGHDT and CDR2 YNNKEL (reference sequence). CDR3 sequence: CASSPPTGLYGYTF. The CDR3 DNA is TGTGCCAGCAGCCCCCCGACAGGGCTCTATGGCTACACCTTC.

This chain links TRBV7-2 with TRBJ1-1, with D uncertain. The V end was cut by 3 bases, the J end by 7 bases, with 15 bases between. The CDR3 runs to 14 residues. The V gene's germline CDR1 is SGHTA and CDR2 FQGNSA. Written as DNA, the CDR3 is TGTGCCAGCAGCTTCGTCTCTACAGAGATTGAAGCTTTCTTT. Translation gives CASSFVSTEIEAFF.

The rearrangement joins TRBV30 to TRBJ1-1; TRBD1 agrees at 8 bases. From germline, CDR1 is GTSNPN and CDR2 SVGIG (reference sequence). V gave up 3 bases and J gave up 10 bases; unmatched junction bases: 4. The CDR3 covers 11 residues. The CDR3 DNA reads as TGTGCCTGGAGCGTTGGGACAGGAGCTTTCTTT. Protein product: CAWSVGTGAFF.

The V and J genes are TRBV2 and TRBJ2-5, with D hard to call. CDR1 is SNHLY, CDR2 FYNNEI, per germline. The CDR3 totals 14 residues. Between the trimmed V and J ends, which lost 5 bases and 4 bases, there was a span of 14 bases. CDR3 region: CASSTKSRLETQYF. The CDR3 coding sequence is TGTGCCAGCAGTACCAAGAGCAGACTAGAGACCCAGTACTTC.

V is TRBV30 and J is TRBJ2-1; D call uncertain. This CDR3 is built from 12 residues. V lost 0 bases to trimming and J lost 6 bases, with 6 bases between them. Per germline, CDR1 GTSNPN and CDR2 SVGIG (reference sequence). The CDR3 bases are TGTGCCTGGAGTGTAAATTTCAATGAGCAGTTCTTC. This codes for CAWSVNFNEQFF.

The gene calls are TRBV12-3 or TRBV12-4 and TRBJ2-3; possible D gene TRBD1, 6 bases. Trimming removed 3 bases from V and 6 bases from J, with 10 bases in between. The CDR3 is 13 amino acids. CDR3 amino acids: CASSFMGADTQYF. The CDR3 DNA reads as TGTGCCAGCAGTTTTATGGGGGCCGATACGCAGTATTTT.

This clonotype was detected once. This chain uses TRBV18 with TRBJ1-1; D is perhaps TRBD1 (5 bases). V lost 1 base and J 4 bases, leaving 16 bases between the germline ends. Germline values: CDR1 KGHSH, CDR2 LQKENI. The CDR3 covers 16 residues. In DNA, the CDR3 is TGTGCCAGCTCACCACAGGCTCGTACAGGATCCACTGAAGCTTTCTTT. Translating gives CASSPQARTGSTEAFF.

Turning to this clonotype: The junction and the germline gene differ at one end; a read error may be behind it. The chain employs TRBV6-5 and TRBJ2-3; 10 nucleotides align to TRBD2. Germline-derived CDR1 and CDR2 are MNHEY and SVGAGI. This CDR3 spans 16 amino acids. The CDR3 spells CASSSIAGGVTYTQYF. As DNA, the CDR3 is TGTGCCAGCAGTTCTATAGCGGGAGGAGTCACATATACGCAGTATTTT.

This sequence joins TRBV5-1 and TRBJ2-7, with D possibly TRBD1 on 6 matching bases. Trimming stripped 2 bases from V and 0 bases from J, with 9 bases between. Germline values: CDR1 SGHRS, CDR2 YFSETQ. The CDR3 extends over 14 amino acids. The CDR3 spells CASSFDRSSYEQYF. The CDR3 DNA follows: TGCGCCAGCAGCTTCGACAGGAGCTCCTACGAGCAGTACTTC. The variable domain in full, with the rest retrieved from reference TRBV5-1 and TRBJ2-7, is KAGVTQTPRYLIKTRGQQVTLSCSPISGHRSVSWYQQTPGQGLQFLFEYFSETQRNKGNFPGRFSGRQFSNSRSEMNVSTLELGDSALYLCASSFDRSSYEQYFGPGTRLTVT.

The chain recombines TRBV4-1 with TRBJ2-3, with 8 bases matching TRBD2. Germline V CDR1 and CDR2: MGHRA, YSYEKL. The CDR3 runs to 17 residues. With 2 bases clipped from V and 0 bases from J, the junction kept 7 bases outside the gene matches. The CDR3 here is CASSQPKREKSTDTQYF. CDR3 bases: TGCGCCAGCAGCCAACCCAAGCGGGAGAAGAGCACAGATACGCAGTATTTT.

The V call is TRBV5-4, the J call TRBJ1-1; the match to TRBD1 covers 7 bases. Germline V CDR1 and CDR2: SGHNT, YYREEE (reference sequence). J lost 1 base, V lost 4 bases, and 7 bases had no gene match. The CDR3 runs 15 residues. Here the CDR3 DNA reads TGTGCCAGCAGCAAACCGGGACAGACGAACACTGAAGCTTTCTTT. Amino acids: CASSKPGQTNTEAFF.

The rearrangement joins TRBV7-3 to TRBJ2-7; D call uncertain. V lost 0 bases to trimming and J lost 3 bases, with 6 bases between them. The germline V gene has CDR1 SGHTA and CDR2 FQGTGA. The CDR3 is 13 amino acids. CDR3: CASSLTRSYEQYF. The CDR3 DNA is TGTGCCAGCAGCTTAACGCGGAGCTACGAGCAGTACTTC.

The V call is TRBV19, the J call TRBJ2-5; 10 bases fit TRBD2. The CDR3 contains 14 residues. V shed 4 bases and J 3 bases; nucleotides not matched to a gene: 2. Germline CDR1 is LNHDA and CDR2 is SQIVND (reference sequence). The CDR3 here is CASSTSGGKETQYF. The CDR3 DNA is TGTGCCAGTAGTACTAGCGGGGGAAAAGAGACCCAGTACTTC.

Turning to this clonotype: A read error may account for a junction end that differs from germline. Here the CDR3 reads CASSPRTSGGEQYF. CDR3 DNA: TGTGCTAGCAGCCCTCGGACTAGCGGGGGAGAGCAGTACTTC. The V call is TRBV7-7, the J call TRBJ2-7, with 13 bases lining up with TRBD2. This CDR3 has 14 residues. Germline CDR1 reads SSHAT; CDR2 reads FNYEAQ (reference sequence). The full variable domain, its missing parts supplied by reference TRBV7-7 and TRBJ2-7, is GAGVSQSPRYKVTKRGQDVTLRCDPISSHATLYWYQQALGQGPEFLTYFNYEAQPDKSGLPSDRFSAERPEGSISTLTIQRTEQRDSAMYRCASSPRTSGGEQYFGPGTRLTVT.

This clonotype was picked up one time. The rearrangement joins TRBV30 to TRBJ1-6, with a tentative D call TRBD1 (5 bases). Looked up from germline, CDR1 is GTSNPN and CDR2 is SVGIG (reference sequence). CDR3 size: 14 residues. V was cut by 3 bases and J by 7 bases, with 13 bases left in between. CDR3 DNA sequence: TGTGCCTGGAGCCGGGACCGCGACAATTCACCCCTCCACTTT. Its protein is CAWSRDRDNSPLHF.

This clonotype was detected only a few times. The CDR3 nucleotides read TGTGCCAGCAGCTCCGGGGGCAATGAGCAGTTCTTC. Its protein product is CASSSGGNEQFF. V is TRBV9 and J is TRBJ2-1; D might be TRBD2 (6 bases). There are 12 residues in the CDR3. V was shortened by 4 bases and J by 6 bases, with 8 bases between the two germline ends. Germline lookup yields CDR1 SGDLS and CDR2 YYNGEE.